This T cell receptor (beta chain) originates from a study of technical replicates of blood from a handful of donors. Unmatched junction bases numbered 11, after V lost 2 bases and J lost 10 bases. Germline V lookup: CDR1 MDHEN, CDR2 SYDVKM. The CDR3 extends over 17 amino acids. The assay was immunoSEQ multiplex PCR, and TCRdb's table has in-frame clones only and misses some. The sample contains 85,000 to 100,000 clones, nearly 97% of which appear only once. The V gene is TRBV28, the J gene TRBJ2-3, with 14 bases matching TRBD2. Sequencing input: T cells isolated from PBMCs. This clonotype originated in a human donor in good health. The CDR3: CASSLRGLAGVARAQYF. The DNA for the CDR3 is TGTGCCAGCAGTTTAAGGGGACTAGCGGGAGTGGCCCGAGCGCAGTATTTT.